This T cell receptor beta chain was recorded in a study of human T cells and chemical hapten exposure. Study-wide context: Minor pooled library volume differences mainly drove per-sample TCR yield variation.

Time point specified: healthy volunteer bleed at 6 weeks. Total RNA was isolated from unfractionated whole blood. Study results and caveats: No shift was seen in TCRs above 1 in 1000 frequency with DPC sensitization.

This clonotype occurred a few times. The antigen remains undetermined. MiXCR, applied by TCRdb to the RACE reads, yields one record per CDR3 protein. The data show some 81,000 distinct CDR3 sequences, around 9.4% seen once. V lost 5 bases and J lost 0, with 12 bases in between. The CDR3 length is 15 residues. Material: whole blood. V and J are TRBV12-3 or TRBV12-4 and TRBJ2-3; no firm D call. The receptor was isolated from a female donor in good health. Some clones in this sample may be carry-over from other donors' samples. The CDR3 loop reads CASSAIGSSTDTQYF. CDR3 nucleotides: TGTGCCAGCAGTGCAATAGGTTCTAGCACAGATACGCAGTATTTT.